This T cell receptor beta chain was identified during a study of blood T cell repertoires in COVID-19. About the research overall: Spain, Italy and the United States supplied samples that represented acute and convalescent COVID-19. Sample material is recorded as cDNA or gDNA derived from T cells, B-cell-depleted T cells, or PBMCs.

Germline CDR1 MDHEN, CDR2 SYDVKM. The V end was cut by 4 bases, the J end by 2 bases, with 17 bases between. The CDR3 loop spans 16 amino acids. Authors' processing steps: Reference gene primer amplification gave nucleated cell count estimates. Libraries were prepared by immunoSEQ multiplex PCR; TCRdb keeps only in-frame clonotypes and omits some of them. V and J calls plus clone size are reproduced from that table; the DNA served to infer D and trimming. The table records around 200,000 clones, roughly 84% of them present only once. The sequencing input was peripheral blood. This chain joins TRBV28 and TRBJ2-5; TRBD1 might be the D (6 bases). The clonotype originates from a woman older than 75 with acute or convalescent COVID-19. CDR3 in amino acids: CASSSPSRGGQETQYF. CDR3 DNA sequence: TGTGCCAGCAGTTCCCCCAGCAGAGGGGGACAAGAGACCCAGTACTTC.